This passage covers 10 T cell receptor beta chains from one sample sequenced in a study of blood T cells in healthy people across ages. Primed by a sample-barcoded 5' primer and a J-beta primer mix, a second PCR proceeded for about 6 to 12 cycles. TCRdb re-analysed the 5' RACE reads in MiXCR, keeping a single row per CDR3 protein. The table records fewer than 2,000,000 distinct CDR3 sequences, around 40% of them present only once. The specimen sequenced was blood. Receptor source: a human donor in good health.

This clonotype was observed a few times. This sequence joins TRBV29-1 and TRBJ2-4; weak D call: TRBD2 (6 bases). Germline CDR1 SQVTM, CDR2 ANQGSEA. This CDR3 contains 14 residues. Between the trimmed V and J ends, which lost 6 bases and 8 bases, there was a span of 20 bases. CDR3 bases: TGCAGCGTAGTTACCGACGGGAGAGGGGACATTCAGTACTTC. Translating it yields CSVVTDGRGDIQYF.

This clonotype came up a few times. The chain uses TRBV9 and TRBJ2-1; D call uncertain. The V and J ends lost 0 bases and 5 bases respectively, with 9 bases between them. Germline CDR1 and CDR2: SGDLS and YYNGEE. CDR3 length: 14 amino acids. Written as DNA, the CDR3 is TGTGCCAGCAGCGTAGATGCGAGGAACAATGAGCAGTTCTTC. It translates to CASSVDARNNEQFF.

The genes are TRBV5-1 and TRBJ1-1; a weak D match, TRBD1 (5 bases). The V and J ends lost 1 base and 7 bases respectively, with 14 bases between them. Germline V gene lookup returns CDR1 SGHRS and CDR2 YFSETQ. The CDR3 runs 14 residues. CDR3 in DNA: TGCGCCAGCAGCTTGATCTTCGGGGCAGATGAAGCTTTCTTT. Translating gives CASSLIFGADEAFF.

The chain recombines TRBV6-5 with TRBJ1-2, with a weak D call TRBD1 (5 bases). Germline CDR1 and CDR2: MNHEY and SVGAGI. Trimming removed 0 bases at V and 3 bases at J, with 14 bases between. The CDR3 consists of 16 residues. The chain's CDR3 is CASSYSWTGRDYGYTF. CDR3 nucleotides: TGTGCCAGCAGTTACTCGTGGACTGGCAGGGACTATGGCTACACCTTC.

The rearrangement links TRBV7-3 to TRBJ2-5; 7 bases are shared with TRBD1. CDR3 length equals 14 residues. CDR1 and CDR2 from the germline V gene are SGHTA and FQGTGA. V lost 0 bases to trimming and J lost 5 bases; unmatched junction nucleotides: 3. CDR3 coding DNA: TGTGCCAGCAGCTTAACAGGGGGCGATGAGACCCAGTACTTC. Amino acid sequence: CASSLTGGDETQYF.

The V call is TRBV29-1, the J call TRBJ1-6; TRBD1 is a possible D gene (5 bases). The V end was cut by 4 bases, the J end by 14 bases, with 12 bases between. Germline V gene sequence: CDR1 SQVTM, CDR2 ANQGSEA. The CDR3 is made up of 11 amino acids. The CDR3 region has the DNA TGCAGCGTTGGGGACTCTGCGGCCCTCCACTTT. Translation: CSVGDSAALHF.

Notes on this clonotype: A much larger clone sits a single nucleotide away, making a read error possible. J is TRBJ1-2 and V is TRBV7-2; D is uncertain. The CDR3 consists of 14 residues. Germline assignment: CDR1 SGHTA and CDR2 FQGNSA. CDR3 in amino acids: CASSLGEGGYGHTF. The CDR3 nucleotides read TGTGCCAGCAGCTTAGGTGAGGGAGGCTATGGCCACACCTTC.

This clonotype was observed a handful of times. The chain recombines TRBV6-6 with TRBJ2-3; D assignment may be TRBD1 or TRBD2 (7 bases each). Trimming took 6 bases from V and 8 from J, leaving 18 bases between them. In germline, CDR1 is MNHNY, CDR2 SVGAGI (reference sequence). This CDR3 has 14 residues. CDR3 sequence: CASSQGGDRVTQYF. The DNA of the CDR3 is TGTGCCAGCAGCCAGGGGGGGGACCGGGTTACGCAGTATTTT.

The chain couples TRBV20-1 to TRBJ2-1, with TRBD2 matching 8 bases. The J segment lost 8 bases and the V segment lost 1 base, leaving 10 bases of the junction unmatched. This CDR3 spans 15 amino acids. Germline lookup yields CDR1 DFQATT and CDR2 SNEGSKA (reference sequence). CDR3 protein: CSARGPGLVRDEQFF. CDR3 coding DNA: TGCAGTGCTAGAGGGCCGGGACTAGTCAGGGATGAGCAGTTCTTC.

V gene TRBV28 combines with J gene TRBJ2-7; D may be TRBD2 (5 bases). Trimming stripped 6 bases from V and 2 bases from J, with 20 bases between. CDR3 length: 16 residues. CDR1 and CDR2 (germline): MDHEN, SYDVKM. The CDR3: CASSHRARALTYEQYF. The CDR3 DNA sequence: TGTGCCAGCAGCCACAGAGCGCGGGCTTTAACCTACGAGCAGTACTTC.